These T cell receptor beta chains were read from a single sample in a study of PD-L1 blockade in urothelial cancer. Clones were read by immunoSEQ multiplex PCR, and TCRdb kept only the in-frame ones, dropping some. The sample contains roughly 120,000 clones, approximately 84% of which appear only once. The sequenced sample was PBMCs, obtained around atezolizumab (anti-PD-L1) treatment. The receptors were gathered from a man aged 45-65 years with urothelial cancer. The CDR3 runs from the conserved cysteine through the conserved F or W. D genes are given only for firm matches. Size values are once, few and many counts, or a class for expanded clones, and some rows have none.

V: TRBV19
size: .
D: TRBD2
J: TRBJ2-2
CDR3: CASSSAGGNTGELFF
DNA: TGTGCCAGTAGTTCAGCGGGAGGGAACACCGGGGAGCTGTTTTTT

V: TRBV13
size: .
D: .
J: TRBJ2-7
CDR3: CASSPRGTAYEWEYF
DNA: TGTGCCAGCAGCCCCCGCGGGACAGCCTACGAATGGGAGTACTTC

V: TRBV27
size: once
D: .
J: TRBJ2-7
CDR3: CASSLSERPYEQYF
DNA: TGTGCCAGCAGTTTATCGGAGAGGCCCTACGAGCAGTACTTC

V: TRBV7-9
size: .
D: TRBD2
J: TRBJ2-5
CDR3: CASSPGTSGGQETQYF
DNA: TGTGCCAGCAGCCCAGGGACTAGCGGGGGGCAAGAGACCCAGTACTTC

V: TRBV5-6
size: .
D: .
J: TRBJ2-7
CDR3: CASSSGAGRYEQYF
DNA: TGTGCCAGCAGCTCGGGCGCGGGGAGGTACGAGCAGTACTTC

V: TRBV7-6
size: .
D: TRBD1
J: TRBJ1-3
CDR3: CASSLYRGPSSGNTIYF
DNA: TGTGCCAGCAGCTTATACAGGGGGCCCAGCTCTGGAAACACCATATATTTT

V: TRBV6-1
size: .
D: .
J: TRBJ2-5
CDR3: CASSEVHRLSKTQYF
DNA: TGTGCCAGCAGTGAAGTACACCGTCTTAGCAAGACCCAGTACTTC

V: TRBV5-1
size: .
D: TRBD2
J: TRBJ2-7
CDR3: CASSLGETSGRYEQYF
DNA: TGCGCCAGCAGCTTGGGTGAGACTAGCGGGAGATACGAGCAGTACTTC

V: TRBV27
size: .
D: .
J: TRBJ2-3
CDR3: CASSTLATSTDTQYF
DNA: TGTGCCAGCAGCACCCTAGCGACTAGCACAGATACGCAGTATTTT

V: TRBV28
size: .
D: TRBD2
J: TRBJ2-5
CDR3: CASSRGLAWERETQYF
DNA: TGTGCCAGCAGTCGGGGACTAGCGTGGGAAAGGGAGACCCAGTACTTC

V: TRBV5-5
size: .
D: TRBD1
J: TRBJ1-3
CDR3: CASSLRDRGNPGNTIYF
DNA: TGTGCCAGCAGCTTACGGGACAGGGGAAATCCTGGAAACACCATATATTTT

V: TRBV5-1
size: .
D: TRBD1
J: TRBJ2-4
CDR3: CASSLVTGGIAKNIQYF
DNA: TGCGCCAGCAGCTTGGTGACAGGGGGAATAGCCAAAAACATTCAGTACTTC

V: TRBV28
size: .
D: TRBD2
J: TRBJ2-3
CDR3: CASSLLLAGRRRTDTQYF
DNA: TGTGCCAGCAGTTTATTACTAGCGGGGAGGCGGCGGACAGATACGCAGTATTTT

V: TRBV9
size: .
D: .
J: TRBJ2-1
CDR3: CASSVGSGSYNEQFF
DNA: TGTGCCAGCAGCGTAGGGTCAGGGTCCTACAATGAGCAGTTCTTC

V: TRBV19
size: .
D: TRBD1
J: TRBJ1-5
CDR3: CASTKTGHQPQHF
DNA: TGTGCCAGTACAAAGACAGGGCATCAGCCCCAGCATTTT

V: TRBV7-3
size: .
D: .
J: TRBJ2-2
CDR3: CASSLAPANTGELFF
DNA: TGTGCCAGCAGCTTAGCCCCGGCGAACACCGGGGAGCTGTTTTTT

V: TRBV15
size: .
D: .
J: TRBJ1-2
CDR3: CATSRGGLNYGYTF
DNA: TGTGCCACCAGCAGAGGGGGGCTAAACTATGGCTACACCTTC

V: TRBV5-5
size: .
D: TRBD2
J: TRBJ2-5
CDR3: CASSWGLAGVRETQYF
DNA: TGTGCCAGCAGTTGGGGACTAGCGGGAGTAAGAGAGACCCAGTACTTC

V: TRBV27
size: .
D: .
J: TRBJ1-4
CDR3: CASSTYRQNEKLFF
DNA: TGTGCCAGCAGTACCTACAGACAGAATGAAAAACTGTTTTTT

V: TRBV28
size: .
D: .
J: TRBJ2-7
CDR3: CASSSRDWSLAYEQYF
DNA: TGTGCCAGCAGTTCCCGGGACTGGTCCCTAGCTTACGAGCAGTACTTC

V: TRBV19
size: .
D: TRBD2
J: TRBJ2-1
CDR3: CATKSSGRPYNEQFF
DNA: TGTGCCACTAAATCTAGCGGGAGGCCCTACAATGAGCAGTTCTTC

V: TRBV28
size: .
D: TRBD1
J: TRBJ1-4
CDR3: CASSYGQVQNEKLFF
DNA: TGTGCCAGCAGTTATGGACAGGTACAGAATGAAAAACTGTTTTTT

V: TRBV5-1
size: .
D: .
J: TRBJ1-6
CDR3: CASTSGGSYNSPLHF
DNA: TGCGCCAGCACCTCGGGGGGATCCTATAATTCACCCCTCCACTTT

V: TRBV5-1
size: .
D: TRBD2
J: TRBJ2-1
CDR3: CASSLPLAGVLGEQFF
DNA: TGCGCCAGCAGCTTGCCGCTAGCGGGAGTCTTGGGTGAGCAGTTCTTC

V: TRBV19
size: few
D: .
J: TRBJ1-1
CDR3: CASKRGGLNTEAFF
DNA: TGTGCCAGTAAAAGAGGGGGTCTGAACACTGAAGCTTTCTTT

V: TRBV18
size: .
D: .
J: TRBJ2-1
CDR3: CASSTDSYNEQFF
DNA: TGTGCCAGCTCAACGGACAGCTACAATGAGCAGTTCTTC

V: TRBV19
size: .
D: TRBD2
J: TRBJ2-1
CDR3: CASSSGLAGDGEQFF
DNA: TGTGCCAGTAGTTCTGGACTAGCGGGAGACGGTGAGCAGTTCTTC

V: TRBV7-9
size: few
D: .
J: TRBJ1-1
CDR3: CASSLQGMNTEAFF
DNA: TGTGCCAGCAGCCTTCAGGGGATGAACACTGAAGCTTTCTTT

V: TRBV2
size: .
D: .
J: TRBJ2-3
CDR3: CASSGNSLLSTDTQYF
DNA: TGTGCCAGCAGTGGAAACAGCCTTTTAAGCACAGATACGCAGTATTTT

V: TRBV2
size: .
D: .
J: TRBJ1-6
CDR3: CASTLDTGINSPLHF
DNA: TGTGCCAGCACTCTCGATACAGGGATCAATTCACCCCTCCACTTT

V: TRBV27
size: once
D: TRBD1
J: TRBJ2-3
CDR3: CASSLGRGDTQYF
DNA: TGTGCCAGCAGTTTGGGCAGGGGGGATACGCAGTATTTT

V: TRBV5-8
size: .
D: TRBD1
J: TRBJ2-1
CDR3: CASTDRNHNEQFF
DNA: TGTGCCAGTACGGACAGGAACCACAATGAGCAGTTCTTC